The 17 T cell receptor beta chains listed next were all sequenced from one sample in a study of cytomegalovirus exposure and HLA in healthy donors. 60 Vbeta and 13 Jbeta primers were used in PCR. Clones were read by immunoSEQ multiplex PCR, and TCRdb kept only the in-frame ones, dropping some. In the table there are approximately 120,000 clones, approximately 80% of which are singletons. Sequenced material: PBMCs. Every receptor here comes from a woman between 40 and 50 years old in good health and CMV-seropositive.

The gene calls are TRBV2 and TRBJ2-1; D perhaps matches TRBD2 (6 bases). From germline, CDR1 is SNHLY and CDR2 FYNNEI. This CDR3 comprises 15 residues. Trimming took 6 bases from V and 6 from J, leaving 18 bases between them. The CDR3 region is CASRMGGVGGNEQFF. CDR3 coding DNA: TGTGCCAGCAGAATGGGCGGGGTAGGAGGCAATGAGCAGTTCTTC. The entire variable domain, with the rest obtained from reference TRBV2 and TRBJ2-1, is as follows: EPEVTQTPSHQVTQMGQEVILRCVPISNHLYFYWYRQILGQKVEFLVSFYNNEISEKSEIFDDQFSVERPDGSNFTLKIRSTKLEDSAMYFCASRMGGVGGNEQFFGPGTRLTVL.

This chain's CDR3 is CAWSVPSGINTIYF. The CDR3 DNA follows: TGTGCCTGGAGTGTACCGTCAGGCATAAACACCATATATTTT. The chain uses TRBV30 and TRBJ1-3; D is unclear. Germline V gene lookup returns CDR1 GTSNPN and CDR2 SVGIG (reference sequence). The CDR3 loop spans 14 amino acids. Between the trimmed V and J ends, which lost 0 bases and 6 bases, there was a span of 12 bases.

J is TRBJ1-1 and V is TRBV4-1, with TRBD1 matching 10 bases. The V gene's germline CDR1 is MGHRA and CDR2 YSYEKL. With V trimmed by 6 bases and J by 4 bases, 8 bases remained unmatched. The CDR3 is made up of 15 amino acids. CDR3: CASRDRGEGGTEAFF. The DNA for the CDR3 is TGCGCCAGCAGGGACAGGGGGGAAGGTGGCACTGAAGCTTTCTTT.

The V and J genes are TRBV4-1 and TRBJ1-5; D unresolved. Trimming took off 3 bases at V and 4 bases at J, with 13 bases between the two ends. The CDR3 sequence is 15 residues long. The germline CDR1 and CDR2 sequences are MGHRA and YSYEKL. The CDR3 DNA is TGCGCCAGCAGCCAGGAGGGCAGGAGGAATCAGCCCCAGCATTTT. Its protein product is CASSQEGRRNQPQHF.

The chain's CDR3 is CASSYDANYEQYF. For the CDR3, the DNA is TGTGCCAGCAGTTACGACGCAAACTACGAGCAGTACTTC. The chain combines TRBV6-5 with TRBJ2-5; D gene uncertain. The J call could be wrong; TRBJ2-7 is a better fit for the DNA end. This CDR3 has 13 amino acids. Germline loops: CDR1 MNHEY, CDR2 SVGAGI.

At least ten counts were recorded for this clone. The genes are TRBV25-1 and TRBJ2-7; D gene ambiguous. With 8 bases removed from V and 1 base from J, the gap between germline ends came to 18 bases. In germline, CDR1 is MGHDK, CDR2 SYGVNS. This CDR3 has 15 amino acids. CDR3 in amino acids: CASYQPTEISYEQYF. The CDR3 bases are TGTGCCAGCTACCAGCCGACGGAGATTTCCTACGAGCAGTACTTC.

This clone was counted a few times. The CDR3 region has the DNA TGTGCCAGCAGTCCCCCTTCTACGAGAGCGGCTTTCTTT. It is translated as CASSPPSTRAAFF. J is TRBJ1-1 and V is TRBV27; D gene uncertain. V was trimmed by 5 bases and J by 11 bases, leaving 18 bases between them. CDR1 and CDR2 (germline): MNHEY, SMNVEV (reference sequence). This CDR3 comprises 13 residues.

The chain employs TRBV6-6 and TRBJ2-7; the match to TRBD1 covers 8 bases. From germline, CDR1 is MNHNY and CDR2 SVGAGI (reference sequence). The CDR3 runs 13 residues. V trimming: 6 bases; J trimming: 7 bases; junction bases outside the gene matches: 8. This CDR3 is CASRAQGAKEQYF. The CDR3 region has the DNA TGTGCCAGCAGAGCGCAGGGGGCAAAAGAGCAGTACTTC.

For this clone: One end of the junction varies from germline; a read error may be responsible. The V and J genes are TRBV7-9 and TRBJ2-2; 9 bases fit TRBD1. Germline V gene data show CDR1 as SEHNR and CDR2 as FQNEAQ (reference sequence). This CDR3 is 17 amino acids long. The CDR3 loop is CSSSPTGQGRVTGELFF. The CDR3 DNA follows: TGTTCCAGCAGCCCGACGGGACAGGGTCGTGTCACCGGGGAGCTGTTTTTT.

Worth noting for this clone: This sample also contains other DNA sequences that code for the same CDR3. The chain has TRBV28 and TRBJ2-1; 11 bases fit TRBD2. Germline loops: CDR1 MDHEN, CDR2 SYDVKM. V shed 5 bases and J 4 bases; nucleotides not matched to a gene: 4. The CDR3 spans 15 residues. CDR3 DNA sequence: TGTGCCAGCAGTAAGACTAGCGGGAATTACAATGAGCAGTTCTTC. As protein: CASSKTSGNYNEQFF.

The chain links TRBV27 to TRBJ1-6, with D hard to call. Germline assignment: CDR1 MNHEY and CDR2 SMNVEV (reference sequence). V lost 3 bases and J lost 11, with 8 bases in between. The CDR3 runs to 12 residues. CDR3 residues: CASSFPAAPLHF. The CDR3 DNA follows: TGTGCCAGCAGTTTCCCAGCGGCACCCCTCCACTTT.

The CDR3 spells CASSPGTGEYEQFF. The CDR3 coding sequence is TGCGCCAGCAGCCCCGGGACAGGGGAATATGAGCAGTTCTTC. J is TRBJ2-1 and V is TRBV5-1, with 10 bases lining up with TRBD1. V lost 4 bases and J lost 8; bases outside the gene matches: 6. Germline CDR1 is SGHRS and CDR2 is YFSETQ. CDR3 size: 14 residues. The whole variable domain, remainder taken from reference TRBV5-1 and TRBJ2-1, is KAGVTQTPRYLIKTRGQQVTLSCSPISGHRSVSWYQQTPGQGLQFLFEYFSETQRNKGNFPGRFSGRQFSNSRSEMNVSTLELGDSALYLCASSPGTGEYEQFFGPGTRLTVL.

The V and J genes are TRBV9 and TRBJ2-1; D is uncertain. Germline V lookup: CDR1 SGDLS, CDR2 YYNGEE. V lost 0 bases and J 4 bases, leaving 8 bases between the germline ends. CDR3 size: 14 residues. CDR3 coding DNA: TGTGCCAGCAGCGTAGGACAACAATACAATGAGCAGTTCTTC. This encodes CASSVGQQYNEQFF.

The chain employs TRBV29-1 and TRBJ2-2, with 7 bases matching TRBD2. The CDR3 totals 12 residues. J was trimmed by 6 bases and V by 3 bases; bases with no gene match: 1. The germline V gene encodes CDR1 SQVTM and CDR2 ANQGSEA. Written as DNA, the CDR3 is TGCAGCGTTGATGGGGGGGCCGGGGAGCTGTTTTTT. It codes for CSVDGGAGELFF.

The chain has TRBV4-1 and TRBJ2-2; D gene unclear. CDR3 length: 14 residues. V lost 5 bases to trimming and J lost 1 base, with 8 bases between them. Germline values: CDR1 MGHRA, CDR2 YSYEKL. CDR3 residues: CASSELRNTGELFF. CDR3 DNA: TGCGCCAGCAGCGAGCTAAGGAACACCGGGGAGCTGTTTTTT.

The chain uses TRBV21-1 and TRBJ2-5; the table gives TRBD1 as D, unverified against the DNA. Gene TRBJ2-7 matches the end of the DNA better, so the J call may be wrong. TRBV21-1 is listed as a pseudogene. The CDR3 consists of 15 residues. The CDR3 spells CASSRGGTGTYEQYF. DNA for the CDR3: TGTGCCAGCAGCAGAGGGGGGACAGGGACGTACGAGCAGTACTTC.

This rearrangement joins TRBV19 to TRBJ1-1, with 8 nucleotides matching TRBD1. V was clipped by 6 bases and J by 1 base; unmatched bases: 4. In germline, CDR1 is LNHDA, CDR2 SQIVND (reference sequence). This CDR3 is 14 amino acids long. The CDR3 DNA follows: TGTGCCAGTAGACCGGGACAGGCGAACACTGAAGCTTTCTTT. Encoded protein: CASRPGQANTEAFF.